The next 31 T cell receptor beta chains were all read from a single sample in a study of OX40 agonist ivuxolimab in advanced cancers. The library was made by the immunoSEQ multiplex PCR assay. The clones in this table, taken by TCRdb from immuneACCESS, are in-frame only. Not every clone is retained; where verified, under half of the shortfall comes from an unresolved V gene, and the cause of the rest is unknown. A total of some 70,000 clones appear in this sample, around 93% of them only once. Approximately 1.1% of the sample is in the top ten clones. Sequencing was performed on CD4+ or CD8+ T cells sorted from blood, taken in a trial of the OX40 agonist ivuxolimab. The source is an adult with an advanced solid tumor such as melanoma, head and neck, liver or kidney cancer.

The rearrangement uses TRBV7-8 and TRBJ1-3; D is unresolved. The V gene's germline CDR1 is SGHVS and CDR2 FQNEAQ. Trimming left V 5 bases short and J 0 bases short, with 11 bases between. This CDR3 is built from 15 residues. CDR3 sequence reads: CASSPITYSGNTIYF. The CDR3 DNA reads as TGTGCCAGCAGCCCAATAACCTACTCTGGAAACACCATATATTTT.

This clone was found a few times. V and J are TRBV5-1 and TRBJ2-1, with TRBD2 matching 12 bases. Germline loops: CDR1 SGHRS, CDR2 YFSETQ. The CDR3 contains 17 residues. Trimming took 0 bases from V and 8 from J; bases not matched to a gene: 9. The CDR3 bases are TGCGCCAGCAGCTTGGTGAGACTAGCGGGGGCAGGGGATGAGCAGTTCTTC. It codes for CASSLVRLAGAGDEQFF.

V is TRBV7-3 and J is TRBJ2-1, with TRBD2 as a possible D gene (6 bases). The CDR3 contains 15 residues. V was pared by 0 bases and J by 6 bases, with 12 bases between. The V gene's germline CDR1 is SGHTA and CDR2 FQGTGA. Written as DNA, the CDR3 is TGTGCCAGCAGCTTAACGGCTAGCGTGCTCAATGAGCAGTTCTTC. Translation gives CASSLTASVLNEQFF.

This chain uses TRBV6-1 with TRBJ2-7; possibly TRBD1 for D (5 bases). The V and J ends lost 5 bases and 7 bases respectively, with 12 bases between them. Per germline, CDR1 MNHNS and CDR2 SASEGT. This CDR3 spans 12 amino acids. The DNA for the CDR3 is TGTGCCAGCAGTTCAGGGTCCCGTGAGCAGTACTTC. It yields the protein CASSSGSREQYF.

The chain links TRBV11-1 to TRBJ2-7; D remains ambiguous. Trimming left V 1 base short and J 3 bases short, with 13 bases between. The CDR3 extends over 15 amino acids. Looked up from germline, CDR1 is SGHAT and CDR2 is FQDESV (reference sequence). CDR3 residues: CASSLVIGQNYEQYF. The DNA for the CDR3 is TGTGCCAGCAGCTTAGTGATTGGGCAGAACTACGAGCAGTACTTC.

The CDR3 bases are TGTGCCAGCAGTCCGGGACAGGGGATTAACTATGGCTACACCTTC. It is translated as CASSPGQGINYGYTF. V and J are TRBV28 and TRBJ1-2; 10 positions agree with TRBD1. There are 15 residues in the CDR3. V trimming: 5 bases; J trimming: 1 base; junction bases outside the gene matches: 4. Germline V gene data show CDR1 as MDHEN and CDR2 as SYDVKM.

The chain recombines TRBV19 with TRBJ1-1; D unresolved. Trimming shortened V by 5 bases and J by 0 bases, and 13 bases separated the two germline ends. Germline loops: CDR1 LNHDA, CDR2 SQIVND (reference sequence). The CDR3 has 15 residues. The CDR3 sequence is CASSPTGPLNTEAFF. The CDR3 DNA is TGTGCCAGTAGTCCAACCGGGCCGCTGAACACTGAAGCTTTCTTT.

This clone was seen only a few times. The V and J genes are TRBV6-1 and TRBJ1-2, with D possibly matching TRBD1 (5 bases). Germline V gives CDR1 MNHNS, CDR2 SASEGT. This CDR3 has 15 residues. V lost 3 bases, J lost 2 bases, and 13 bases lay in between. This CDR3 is CASSDSTGLNYGYTF. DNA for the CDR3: TGTGCCAGCAGTGATTCAACAGGCTTAAACTATGGCTACACCTTC.

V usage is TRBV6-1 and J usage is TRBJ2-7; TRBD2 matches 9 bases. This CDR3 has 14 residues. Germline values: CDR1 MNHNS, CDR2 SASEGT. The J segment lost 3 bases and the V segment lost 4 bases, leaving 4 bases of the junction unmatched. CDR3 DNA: TGTGCCAGCAGTGCTGGTAGCGGGGGCTACGAGCAGTACTTC. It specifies CASSAGSGGYEQYF.

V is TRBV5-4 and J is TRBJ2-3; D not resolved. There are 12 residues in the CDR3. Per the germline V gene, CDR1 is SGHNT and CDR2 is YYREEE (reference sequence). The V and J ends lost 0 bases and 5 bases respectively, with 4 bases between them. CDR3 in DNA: TGTGCCAGCAGCTTGGATGGAGATACGCAGTATTTT. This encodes CASSLDGDTQYF.

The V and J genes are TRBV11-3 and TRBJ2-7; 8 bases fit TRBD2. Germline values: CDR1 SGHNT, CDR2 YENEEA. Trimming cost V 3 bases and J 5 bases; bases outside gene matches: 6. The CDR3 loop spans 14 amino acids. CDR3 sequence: CASSFYGREDEQYF. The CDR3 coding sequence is TGTGCCAGCAGCTTTTACGGGAGGGAGGACGAGCAGTACTTC.

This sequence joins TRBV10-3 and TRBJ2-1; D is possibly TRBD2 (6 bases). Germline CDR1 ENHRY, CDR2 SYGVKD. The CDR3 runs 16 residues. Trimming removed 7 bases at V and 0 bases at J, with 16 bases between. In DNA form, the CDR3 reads TGTGCCATCATGGGGCAGGGAGGTCCCTCCTACAATGAGCAGTTCTTC. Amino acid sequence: CAIMGQGGPSYNEQFF.

The CDR3 reads CASSVDGRVPGEQFF. The CDR3 nucleotides read TGTGCCAGCAGCGTAGACGGGAGGGTCCCGGGTGAGCAGTTCTTC. The V and J genes are TRBV9 and TRBJ2-1, with TRBD2 matching over 8 bases. The CDR3 spans 15 residues. Trimming removed 0 bases from V and 9 bases from J; junction bases left unmatched: 8. Germline V gene sequence: CDR1 SGDLS, CDR2 YYNGEE.

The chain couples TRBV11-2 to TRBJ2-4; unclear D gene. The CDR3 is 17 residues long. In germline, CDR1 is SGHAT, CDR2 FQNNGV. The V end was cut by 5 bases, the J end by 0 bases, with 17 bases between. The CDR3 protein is CASSQPSGKLAKNIQYF. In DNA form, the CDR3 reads TGTGCCAGCAGCCAGCCCTCGGGCAAATTAGCCAAAAACATTCAGTACTTC.

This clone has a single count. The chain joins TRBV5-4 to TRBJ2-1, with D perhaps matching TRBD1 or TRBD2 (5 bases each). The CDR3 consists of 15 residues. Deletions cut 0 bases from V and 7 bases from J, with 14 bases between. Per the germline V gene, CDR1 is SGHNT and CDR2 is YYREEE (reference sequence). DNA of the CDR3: TGTGCCAGCAGCTTGGTAGGGACCCCGGGGAATGAGCAGTTCTTC. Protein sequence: CASSLVGTPGNEQFF.

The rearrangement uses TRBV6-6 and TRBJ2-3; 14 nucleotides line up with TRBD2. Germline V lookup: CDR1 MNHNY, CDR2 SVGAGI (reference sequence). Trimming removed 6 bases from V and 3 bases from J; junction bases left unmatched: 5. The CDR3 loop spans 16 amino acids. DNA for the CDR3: TGTGCCAGCAGGAAGACTAGCGGGAGGGAAACAGATACGCAGTATTTT. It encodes CASRKTSGRETDTQYF.

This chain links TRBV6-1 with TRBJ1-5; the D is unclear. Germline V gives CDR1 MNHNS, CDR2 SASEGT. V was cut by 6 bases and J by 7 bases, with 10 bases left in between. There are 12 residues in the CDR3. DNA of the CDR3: TGTGCCAGCAGCGAAAATATGCAGCCCCAGCATTTT. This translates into CASSENMQPQHF.

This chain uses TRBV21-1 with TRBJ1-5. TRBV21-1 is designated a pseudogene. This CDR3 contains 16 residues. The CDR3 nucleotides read TGTGCCAGCAGCCTAATCAGGAGCCGGGGGGATCAGCCCCAGCATTTT. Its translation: CASSLIRSRGDQPQHF.

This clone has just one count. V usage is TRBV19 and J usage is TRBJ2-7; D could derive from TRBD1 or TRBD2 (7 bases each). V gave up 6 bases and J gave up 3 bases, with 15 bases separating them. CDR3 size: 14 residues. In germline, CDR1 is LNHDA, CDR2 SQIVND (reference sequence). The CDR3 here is CASSRTGEGYEQYF. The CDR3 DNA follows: TGTGCCAGTAGCCGAACAGGGGAGGGCTACGAGCAGTACTTC.

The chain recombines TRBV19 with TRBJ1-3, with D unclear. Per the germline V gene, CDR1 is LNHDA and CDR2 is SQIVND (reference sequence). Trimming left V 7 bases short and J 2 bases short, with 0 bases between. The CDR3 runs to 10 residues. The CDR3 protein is CASTGNTIYF. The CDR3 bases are TGTGCCAGTACTGGAAACACCATATATTTT.

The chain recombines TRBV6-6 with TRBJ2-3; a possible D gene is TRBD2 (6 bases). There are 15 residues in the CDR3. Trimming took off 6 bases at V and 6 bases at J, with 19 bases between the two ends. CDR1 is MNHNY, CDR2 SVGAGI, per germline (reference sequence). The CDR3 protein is CASSQSGWPSDTQYF. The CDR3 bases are TGTGCCAGCAGCCAGAGCGGGTGGCCGTCCGATACGCAGTATTTT.

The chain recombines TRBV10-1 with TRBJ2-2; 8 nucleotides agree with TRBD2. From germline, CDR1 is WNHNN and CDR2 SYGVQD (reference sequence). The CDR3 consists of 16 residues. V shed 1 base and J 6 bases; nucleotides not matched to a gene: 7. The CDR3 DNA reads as TGCGCCAGCAGTGAGTTAAGCGGGAGTTTCGCCGGGGAGCTGTTTTTT. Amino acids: CASSELSGSFAGELFF.

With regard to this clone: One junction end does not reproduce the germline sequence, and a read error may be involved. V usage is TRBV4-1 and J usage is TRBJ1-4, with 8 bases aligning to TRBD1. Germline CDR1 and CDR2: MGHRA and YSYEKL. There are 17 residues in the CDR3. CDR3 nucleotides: TGCGCCAGCAGCAAAGAAGGTGCAGGGGGCGCAAATGAAAAACTGTTTTTT. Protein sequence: CASSKEGAGGANEKLFF.

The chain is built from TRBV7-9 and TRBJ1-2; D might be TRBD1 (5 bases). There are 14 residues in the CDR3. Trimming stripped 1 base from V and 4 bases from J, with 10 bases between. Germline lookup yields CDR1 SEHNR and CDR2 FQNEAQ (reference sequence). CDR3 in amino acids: CASSLEGAGYGYTF. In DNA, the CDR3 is TGTGCCAGCAGCTTAGAAGGGGCTGGCTATGGCTACACCTTC.

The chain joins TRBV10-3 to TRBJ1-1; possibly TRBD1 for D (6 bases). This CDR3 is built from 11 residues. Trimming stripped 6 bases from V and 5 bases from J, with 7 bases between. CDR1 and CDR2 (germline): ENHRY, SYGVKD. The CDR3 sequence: CAISRGTEAFF. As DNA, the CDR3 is TGTGCCATCAGCAGGGGAACTGAAGCTTTCTTT.

The CDR3 sequence is CSVGRGDDQPQHF. The CDR3 DNA reads TGCAGCGTTGGAAGAGGGGACGATCAGCCCCAGCATTTT. The chain employs TRBV29-1 and TRBJ1-5; TRBD1 is a possible D gene (5 bases). CDR1 and CDR2 from the germline V gene are SQVTM and ANQGSEA. V was shortened by 4 bases and J by 5 bases, with 12 bases between the two germline ends. CDR3 size: 13 residues.

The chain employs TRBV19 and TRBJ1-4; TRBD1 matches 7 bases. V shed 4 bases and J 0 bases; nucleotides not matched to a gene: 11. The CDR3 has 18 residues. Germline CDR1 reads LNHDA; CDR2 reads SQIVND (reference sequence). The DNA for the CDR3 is TGTGCCAGTAGTACCTCCGGGACAGCGCTTGCAACTAATGAAAAACTGTTTTTT. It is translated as CASSTSGTALATNEKLFF.

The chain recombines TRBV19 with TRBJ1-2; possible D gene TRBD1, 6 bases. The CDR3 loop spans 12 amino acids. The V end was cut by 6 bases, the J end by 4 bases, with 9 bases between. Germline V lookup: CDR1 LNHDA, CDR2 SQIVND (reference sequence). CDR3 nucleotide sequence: TGTGCCAGTAGCCAACAGGGCTATGGCTACACCTTC. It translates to CASSQQGYGYTF.

The chain's CDR3 is CAWRGQGTYEQYF. The DNA of the CDR3 is TGTGCCTGGAGGGGACAGGGGACCTACGAGCAGTACTTC. V is TRBV30 and J is TRBJ2-7, with 10 nucleotides matching TRBD1. J lost 2 bases, V lost 3 bases, and 1 base had no gene match. CDR1 is GTSNPN and CDR2 is SVGIG in the germline V gene (reference sequence). The CDR3 has 13 residues.

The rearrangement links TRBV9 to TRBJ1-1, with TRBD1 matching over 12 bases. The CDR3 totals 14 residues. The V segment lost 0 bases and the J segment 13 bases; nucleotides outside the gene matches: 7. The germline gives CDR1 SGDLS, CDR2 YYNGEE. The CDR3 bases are TGTGCCAGCAGCGTAGGTGGGACAGGGGGCAATTTTTTCTTT. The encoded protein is CASSVGGTGGNFFF.

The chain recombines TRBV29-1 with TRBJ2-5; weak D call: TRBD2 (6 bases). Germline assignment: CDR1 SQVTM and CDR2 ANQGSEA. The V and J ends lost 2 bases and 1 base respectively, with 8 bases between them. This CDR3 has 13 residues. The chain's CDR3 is CSVERGLQETQYF. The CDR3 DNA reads TGCAGCGTTGAAAGGGGACTCCAAGAGACCCAGTACTTC.